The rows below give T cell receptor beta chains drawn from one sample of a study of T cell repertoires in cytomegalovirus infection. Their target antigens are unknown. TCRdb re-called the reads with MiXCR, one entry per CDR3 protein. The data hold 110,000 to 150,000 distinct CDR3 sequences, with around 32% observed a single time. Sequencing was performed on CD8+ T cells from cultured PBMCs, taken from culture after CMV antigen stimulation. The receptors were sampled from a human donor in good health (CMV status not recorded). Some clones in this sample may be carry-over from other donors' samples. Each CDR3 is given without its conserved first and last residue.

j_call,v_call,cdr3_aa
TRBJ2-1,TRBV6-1,ASSPGGTYNEQF
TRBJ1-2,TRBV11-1,ASSLASGSGYGYT
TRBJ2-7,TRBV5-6,ASSLQGQGFDEQY
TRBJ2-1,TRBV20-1,SASSYEAGWYNEQF
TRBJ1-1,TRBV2,ASSSRQGTNTEAF
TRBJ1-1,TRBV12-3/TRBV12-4,ASSLALDGPGGTEAF
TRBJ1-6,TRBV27,ASSLTESAYNSPLH
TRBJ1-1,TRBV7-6,ASSPRQGAGTEAF
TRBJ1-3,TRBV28,ASSRLEGARGNTIY
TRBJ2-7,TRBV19,ASSSPGTGNYEQY
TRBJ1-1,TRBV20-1,SARGGGDTEAF
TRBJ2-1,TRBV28,ASSLDGAEQF
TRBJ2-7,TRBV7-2,ASSSSILGPRQGSYEQY
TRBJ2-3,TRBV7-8,ASDVSGDSDTQY
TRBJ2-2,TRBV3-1,ASSQVEFPGELF
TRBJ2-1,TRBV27,ASSPTSYNEQF
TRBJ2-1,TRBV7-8,ASSPRLAGKDNEQF
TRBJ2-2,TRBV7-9,ASSHQNTGELF
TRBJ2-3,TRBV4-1,ASSPGTSGGYTDTQY
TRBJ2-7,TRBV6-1,ASSEHGSSPYEQY
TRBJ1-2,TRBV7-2,ASSLTSAGRVYGYT
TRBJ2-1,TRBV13,ASSAEGAGGVNEQF
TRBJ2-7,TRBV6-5,ASSYSGGYYEQY
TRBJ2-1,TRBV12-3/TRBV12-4,ASTTTSGAYNEQF
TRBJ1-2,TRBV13,ASSYSIQGDRDYGYT
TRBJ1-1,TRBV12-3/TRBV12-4,ASAWMNTEAF
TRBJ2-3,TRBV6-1,AIDSATGTDTQY
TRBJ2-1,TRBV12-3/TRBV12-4,ASSFGTGTYNEQF
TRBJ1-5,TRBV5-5,ASSAFQGARNQPQH
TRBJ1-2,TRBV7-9,ASSLNYGYT
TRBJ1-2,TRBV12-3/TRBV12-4,ASSFLAGGADGYT
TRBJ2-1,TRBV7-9,ASSLSTLYNEQF
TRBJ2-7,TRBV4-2,ASSQDWASRYDEQY
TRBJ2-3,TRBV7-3,ASSSQPNTQY
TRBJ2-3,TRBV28,ASSFGDEGTDTQY
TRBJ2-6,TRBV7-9,ASSLDPGANVLT
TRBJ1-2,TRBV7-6,ASSLAGRTTGLFYGYT
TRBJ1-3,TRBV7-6,ASSLGQGFSGNTVY
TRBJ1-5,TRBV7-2,ASSFQTGEQPQH
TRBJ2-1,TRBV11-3,ASSLDSGGGYNEQF
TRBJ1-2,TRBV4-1,ASSQVYMGGEYGYT
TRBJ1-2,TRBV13,ASSLGILTGRSDSGYT
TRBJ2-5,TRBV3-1,ASSQELFGSGTQETQY
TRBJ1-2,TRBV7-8,ASSLTGFPTIYGYT
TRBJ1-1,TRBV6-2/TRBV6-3,ASSFPGGTEAF
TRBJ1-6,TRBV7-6,ASSLGGASSPLH
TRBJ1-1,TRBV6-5,ASSYSTGNTEAF
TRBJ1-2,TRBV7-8,ASSLGQGGLGYT
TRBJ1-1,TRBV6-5,ASSYSFPPGPEFTEAF
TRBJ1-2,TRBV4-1,ASSHGTGHYGYT
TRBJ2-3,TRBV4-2,ASSQGTSGGVSTDTQY
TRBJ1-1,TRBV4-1,ASSQVLGAGGAEAF